This T cell receptor beta chain came from a study of T-cell reconstitution after alpha-beta-depleted transplantation in children. The study's findings and limits: Surviving recipient cells, namely T cells and thymic progenitors, were the source of high day-60 TCRbeta diversity in some patients. Two months or so post-transplant, alpha-beta T cells reportedly derived from several hundred expanded graft clones. Fresh T-cell production supplied most of the T-cell counts and diversity seen one year after transplant.

Note on this clonotype: Antigen specificity is unknown.

Unique molecular identifiers were used to barcode this TCRbeta library. TCRdb itself ran the PCR reads through MiXCR, one entry per CDR3 protein. The sample records some 830,000 distinct CDR3 sequences, 15% to 20% being singletons. Trimming removed 1 base at V and 4 bases at J, with 11 bases between. Germline values: CDR1 SGHDN, CDR2 FVKESK. The CDR3 contains 16 residues. The sequences come from PBMCs, mostly from graft donor cells, collected 360 days after TCRalphabeta/CD19-depleted stem cell transplant. The clonotype comes from a male patient younger than 18 who had a stem cell transplant for acute lymphoblastic leukemia, so the T cells may come from the graft donor. The genes are TRBV14 and TRBJ2-6, with D uncertain. The CDR3, as DNA: TGTGCCAGCAGCCAAGGTCTGGGTTCGGGGGCCAACGTCCTGACTTTC. This encodes CASSQGLGSGANVLTF. Combining the CDR3 with reference TRBV14 and TRBJ2-6 gives the whole variable domain EAGVTQFPSHSVIEKGQTVTLRCDPISGHDNLYWYRRVMGKEIKFLLHFVKESKQDESGMPNNRFLAERTGGTYSTLKVQPAELEDSGVYFCASSQGLGSGANVLTFGAGSRLTVL.